These 18 T cell receptor beta chains share one sample of origin, sequenced in a study of identical twins. From the 5' RACE reads, TCRdb called clonotypes with MiXCR, one entry per CDR3 protein. The sample yields under 900,000 distinct CDR3 sequences, 15% to 20% seen once. This same sample was also taken into another study, of T cells expressing NK-cell markers.

Sequencing used PBMCs. The receptors were sampled from a woman aged 18 to 35 in good health.

V usage is TRBV6-1 and J usage is TRBJ2-1, with D possibly TRBD2 on 6 matching bases. The germline CDR1 and CDR2 sequences are MNHNS and SASEGT. This CDR3 has 14 amino acids. V shed 8 bases and J shed 3 bases, with 14 bases lying between them. Here the CDR3 reads CASGGREFYNEQFF. DNA of the CDR3: TGTGCCAGCGGCGGGCGGGAATTCTACAATGAGCAGTTCTTC.

The chain couples TRBV5-5 to TRBJ2-1; D gene uncertain. The ends were cut back, 0 bases at V and 9 bases at J, with 16 bases in the middle. Germline V lookup: CDR1 SGHKS, CDR2 YYEKEE (reference sequence). This CDR3 is 15 amino acids long. DNA for the CDR3: TGTGCCAGCAGCTTGGCCGTTCCTGGTGGGTTTGAGCAGTTCTTC. Translating gives CASSLAVPGGFEQFF.

The chain combines TRBV28 with TRBJ2-7, with D perhaps matching TRBD1 (5 bases). CDR1 and CDR2 (germline): MDHEN, SYDVKM. This CDR3 is built from 13 residues. Between the trimmed V and J ends, which lost 6 bases and 2 bases, there was a span of 11 bases. The DNA for the CDR3 is TGTGCCAGCAGCACTGACAGAGCCTACGAGCAGTACTTC. Its protein product is CASSTDRAYEQYF.

The V call is TRBV5-6, the J call TRBJ2-5, with D maybe TRBD2 (6 bases). CDR1 SGHDT and CDR2 YYEEEE come from the germline V gene. Trimming removed 5 bases from V and 3 bases from J, with 14 bases in between. The CDR3 is 14 residues long. The CDR3 sequence is CASRPLEREETQYF. CDR3 coding DNA: TGTGCCAGCAGACCTCTTGAGCGGGAAGAGACCCAGTACTTC.

J is TRBJ2-3 and V is TRBV9; D not resolved. The V end was cut by 4 bases, the J end by 6 bases, with 15 bases between. Per germline, CDR1 SGDLS and CDR2 YYNGEE. CDR3 length: 14 residues. In nucleotides, the CDR3 is TGTGCCAGCAGCCCATCCTCGCGATCCGATACGCAGTATTTT. Protein sequence: CASSPSSRSDTQYF. The full variable domain, in which reference TRBV9 and TRBJ2-3 provide the parts outside the CDR3, is DSGVTQTPKHLITATGQRVTLRCSPRSGDLSVYWYQQSLDQGLQFLIQYYNGEERAKGNILERFSAQQFPDLHSELNLSSLELGDSALYFCASSPSSRSDTQYFGPGTRLTVL.

In its sample, this clonotype was seen a few times. The J gene is TRBJ2-5, the V gene TRBV5-6; D ambiguous. Germline V lookup: CDR1 SGHDT, CDR2 YYEEEE. V lost 5 bases, J lost 5 bases, and 16 bases lay in between. CDR3 length: 14 residues. CDR3 nucleotides: TGTGCCAGCAGGGAAACCGGTCCCCGCGAGACCCAGTACTTC. Its protein is CASRETGPRETQYF.

The chain couples TRBV5-1 to TRBJ2-5; 12 bases fit TRBD2. The J segment lost 3 bases and the V segment lost 6 bases, leaving 6 bases of the junction unmatched. The CDR3 is 15 amino acids. Germline V CDR1 and CDR2: SGHRS, YFSETQ. The CDR3 DNA reads TGCGCCAGCACCCTAGCGGGAGGGACGGAAGAGACCCAGTACTTC. It specifies CASTLAGGTEETQYF. The variable domain in full, completed from reference TRBV5-1 and TRBJ2-5, reads KAGVTQTPRYLIKTRGQQVTLSCSPISGHRSVSWYQQTPGQGLQFLFEYFSETQRNKGNFPGRFSGRQFSNSRSEMNVSTLELGDSALYLCASTLAGGTEETQYFGPGTRLLVL.

The J gene is TRBJ2-5, the V gene TRBV12-3 or TRBV12-4; D is uncertain. The CDR3 covers 14 residues. The V and J ends lost 5 bases and 5 bases respectively, with 15 bases between them. CDR3 bases: TGTGCCAGCAGTGTGCTCGGCAGTGGGGAGACCCAGTACTTC. The encoded protein is CASSVLGSGETQYF.

This clonotype has only a few counts. The rearrangement links TRBV12-3 or TRBV12-4 to TRBJ2-7; TRBD1 matches 8 bases. Trimming took 6 bases from V and 1 from J; bases not matched to a gene: 8. This CDR3 region has 15 residues. The chain's CDR3 is CASRTGTGISYEQYF. The DNA of the CDR3 is TGTGCCAGCAGGACCGGGACAGGCATATCCTACGAGCAGTACTTC.

This clonotype showed up just a few times. CDR3 nucleotides: TGTGCCAGCAGTTCGGAGGGGAACACTGAAGCTTTCTTT. Its protein is CASSSEGNTEAFF. The chain is built from TRBV7-9 and TRBJ1-1; D not certain. Germline CDR1 SEHNR, CDR2 FQNEAQ (reference sequence). This CDR3 contains 13 residues. Trimming shortened V by 6 bases and J by 1 base, and 9 bases separated the two germline ends. The whole variable domain, filled in from reference TRBV7-9 and TRBJ1-1, reads DTGVSQNPRHKITKRGQNVTFRCDPISEHNRLYWYRQTLGQGPEFLTYFQNEAQLEKSRLLSDRFSAERPKGSFSTLEIQRTEQGDSAMYLCASSSEGNTEAFFGQGTRLTVV.

The chain is built from TRBV5-1 and TRBJ2-5; the match to TRBD1 covers 7 bases. Germline CDR1 reads SGHRS; CDR2 reads YFSETQ. The V segment lost 3 bases and the J segment 7 bases; nucleotides outside the gene matches: 12. This CDR3 spans 15 amino acids. This CDR3 reads CASSSRQGPFGTQYF. The CDR3 DNA sequence: TGCGCCAGCAGCTCAAGACAGGGACCTTTTGGGACCCAGTACTTC.

The V call is TRBV29-1, the J call TRBJ1-2; 7 positions match TRBD1. Trimming took 4 bases from V and 0 from J; bases not matched to a gene: 11. The germline CDR1 and CDR2 sequences are SQVTM and ANQGSEA. The CDR3 length is 16 residues. The CDR3 coding sequence is TGCAGCGTTGTGGGGGATACAGGGGCCACTAACTATGGCTACACCTTC. It translates to CSVVGDTGATNYGYTF.

This chain links TRBV15 with TRBJ2-1; perhaps TRBD2 as D (7 bases). Trimming pared 2 bases from V and 8 bases from J, leaving 16 bases between. Germline CDR1 and CDR2: LNHNV and YYDKDF (reference sequence). CDR3 length: 15 amino acids. CDR3 coding DNA: TGTGCCACCAGCAGAATCGGGGGGCCCTTACATGAGCAGTTCTTC. The encoded protein is CATSRIGGPLHEQFF.

This clonotype was seen a few times. CDR3 DNA: TGTGCCAGCCTCGCAGGGACTAGTGCGTACAATGAGCAGTTCTTC. It encodes CASLAGTSAYNEQFF. The chain recombines TRBV27 with TRBJ2-1, with 8 bases matching TRBD2. The CDR3 runs to 15 residues. The V gene's germline CDR1 is MNHEY and CDR2 SMNVEV (reference sequence). The junction had 10 bases not matched to a gene; V was cut back by 8 bases and J by 4 bases.

The CDR3 bases are TGCTCTACCTCGAGCTCCTACGAGCAGTACTTC. It specifies CSTSSSYEQYF. The genes are TRBV20-1 and TRBJ2-7; D remains unclear. The CDR3 has 11 residues. Germline V gives CDR1 DFQATT, CDR2 SNEGSKA (reference sequence).

The chain links TRBV12-3 or TRBV12-4 to TRBJ2-5, with D possibly being TRBD1 (6 bases). The CDR3 contains 15 residues. Trimming pared 3 bases from V and 7 bases from J, leaving 18 bases between. The CDR3 here is CASSFFRWQGRTQYF. CDR3 bases: TGTGCCAGCAGTTTCTTCCGGTGGCAGGGGAGGACCCAGTACTTC.

The chain is built from TRBV20-1 and TRBJ2-7; possible D gene TRBD2, 5 bases. The CDR3 totals 16 residues. Germline values: CDR1 DFQATT, CDR2 SNEGSKA (reference sequence). Trimming pared 6 bases from V and 3 bases from J, leaving 24 bases between. CDR3 DNA sequence: TGCAGTGCCGAACACGGACCGACTACGGCAAACTACGAGCAGTACTTC. This gives the protein CSAEHGPTTANYEQYF.

V is TRBV28 and J is TRBJ2-7; D call uncertain. The CDR3 runs 14 residues. The germline V and J ends were trimmed by 4 bases and 3 bases, with 13 bases remaining between them. Germline CDR1 is MDHEN and CDR2 is SYDVKM. For the CDR3, the DNA is TGTGCCAGCAGTTCCCCTTCGTCCCACTACGAGCAGTACTTC. Its translation is CASSSPSSHYEQYF.